Many counts were recorded for the clone carrying this TCR beta chain. What it binds is unknown. Naive CD8 sequencing libraries were generated from 20,000 to 1,000,000 sorted cells, with 10%, 30% or 50% RNA as input. This sample is part of a study of molecular identifiers for immune sequencing clone quantification. Overall study results and limits: Same-barcode identical TCR molecules could make highly expanded clones look smaller than they are.

Listed TCR primers and previously described methods were used for bulk TCR libraries. TCRdb itself ran the PCR reads through MiXCR, one entry per CDR3 protein. The sample holds about 32,000 distinct CDR3 sequences, about 18% seen once. The germline CDR1 and CDR2 sequences are SEHNR and FQNEAQ (reference sequence). The ends were cut back, 3 bases at V and 3 bases at J, with 16 bases in the middle. The CDR3 is 16 amino acids. Sequencing was performed on naive CD8+ T cells from blood, with Jurkat cell RNA spiked in. As to subset: FACS-sorted CD8+CD4-CCR7+CD45RA+ naive T cells. This sequence joins TRBV7-9 and TRBJ2-3; the D gene is possibly TRBD1 (5 bases). This clonotype was sampled from a human donor in good health. Some libraries in this study had Jurkat cell RNA spiked in. The CDR3 nucleotides read TGTGCCAGCAGCTTGGATAACAGGTTTCGGACAGATACGCAGTATTTT. It codes for CASSLDNRFRTDTQYF.